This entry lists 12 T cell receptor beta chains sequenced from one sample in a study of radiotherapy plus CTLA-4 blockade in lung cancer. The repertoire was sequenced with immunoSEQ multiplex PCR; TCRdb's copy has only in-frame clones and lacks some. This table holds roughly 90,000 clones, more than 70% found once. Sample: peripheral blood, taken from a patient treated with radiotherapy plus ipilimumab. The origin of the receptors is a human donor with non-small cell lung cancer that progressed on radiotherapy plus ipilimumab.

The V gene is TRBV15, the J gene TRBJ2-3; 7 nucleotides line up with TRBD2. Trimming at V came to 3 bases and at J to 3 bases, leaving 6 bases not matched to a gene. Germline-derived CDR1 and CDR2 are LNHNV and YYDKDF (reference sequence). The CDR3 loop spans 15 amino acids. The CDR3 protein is CATSRDPGRTDTQYF. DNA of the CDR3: TGTGCCACCAGCAGGGACCCCGGGAGGACAGATACGCAGTATTTT. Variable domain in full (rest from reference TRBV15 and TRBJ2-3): DAMVIQNPRYQVTQFGKPVTLSCSQTLNHNVMYWYQQKSSQAPKLLFHYYDKDFNNEADTPDNFQSRRPNTSFCFLDIRSPGLGDTAMYLCATSRDPGRTDTQYFGPGTRLTVL.

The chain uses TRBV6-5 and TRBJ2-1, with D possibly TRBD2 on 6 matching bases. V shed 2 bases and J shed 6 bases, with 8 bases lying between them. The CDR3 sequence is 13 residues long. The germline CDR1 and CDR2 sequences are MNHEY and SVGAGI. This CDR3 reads CASSYHGSNEQFF. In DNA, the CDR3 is TGTGCCAGCAGTTACCACGGGAGCAATGAGCAGTTCTTC.

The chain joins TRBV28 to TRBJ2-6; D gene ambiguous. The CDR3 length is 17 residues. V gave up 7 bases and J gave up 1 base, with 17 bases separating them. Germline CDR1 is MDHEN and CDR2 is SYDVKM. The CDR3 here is CASTQGTLESGANVLTF. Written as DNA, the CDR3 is TGTGCCAGCACGCAAGGCACCCTAGAATCTGGGGCCAACGTCCTGACTTTC. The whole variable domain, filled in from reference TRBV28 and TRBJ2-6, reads DVKVTQSSRYLVKRTGEKVFLECVQDMDHENMFWYRQDPGLGLRLIYFSYDVKMKEKGDIPEGYSVSREKKERFSLILESASTNQTSMYLCASTQGTLESGANVLTFGAGSRLTVL.

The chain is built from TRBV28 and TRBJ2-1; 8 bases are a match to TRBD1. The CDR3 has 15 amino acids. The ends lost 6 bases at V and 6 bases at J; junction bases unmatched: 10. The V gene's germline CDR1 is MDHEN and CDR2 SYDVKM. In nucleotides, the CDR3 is TGTGCCAGCAGGCCTACAGGGGGAGCCCTCAATGAGCAGTTCTTC. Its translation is CASRPTGGALNEQFF.

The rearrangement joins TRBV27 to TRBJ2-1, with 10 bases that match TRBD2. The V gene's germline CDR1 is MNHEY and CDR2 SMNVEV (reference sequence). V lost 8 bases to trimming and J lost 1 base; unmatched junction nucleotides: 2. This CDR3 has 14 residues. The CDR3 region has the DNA TGTGCCAGCCGTAGCGGGGGGTCCTACAATGAGCAGTTCTTC. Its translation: CASRSGGSYNEQFF.

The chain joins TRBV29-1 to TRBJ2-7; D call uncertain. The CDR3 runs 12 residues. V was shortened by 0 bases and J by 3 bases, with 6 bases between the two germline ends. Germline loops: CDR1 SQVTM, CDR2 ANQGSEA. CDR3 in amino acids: CSVEEQNYEQYF. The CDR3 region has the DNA TGCAGCGTTGAAGAGCAGAACTACGAGCAGTACTTC.

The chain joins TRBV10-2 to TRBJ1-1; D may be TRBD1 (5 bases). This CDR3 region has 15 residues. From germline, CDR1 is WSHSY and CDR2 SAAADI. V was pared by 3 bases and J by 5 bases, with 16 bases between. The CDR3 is CASSDEGRGGTEAFF. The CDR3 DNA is TGCGCCAGCAGTGACGAAGGGAGGGGAGGGACTGAAGCTTTCTTT.

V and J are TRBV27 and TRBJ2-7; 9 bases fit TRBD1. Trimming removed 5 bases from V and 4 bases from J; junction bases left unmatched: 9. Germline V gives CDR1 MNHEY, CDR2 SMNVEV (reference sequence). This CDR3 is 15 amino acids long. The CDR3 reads CASSTRTGANYEQYF. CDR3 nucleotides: TGTGCCAGCAGTACGCGGACAGGGGCGAATTACGAGCAGTACTTC.

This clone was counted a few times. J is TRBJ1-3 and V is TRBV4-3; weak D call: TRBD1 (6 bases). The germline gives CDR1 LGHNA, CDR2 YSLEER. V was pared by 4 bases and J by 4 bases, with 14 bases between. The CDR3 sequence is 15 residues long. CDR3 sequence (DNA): TGCGCCAGCAGCCGGACCCAGGGGCAAGGAAACACCATATATTTT. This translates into CASSRTQGQGNTIYF.

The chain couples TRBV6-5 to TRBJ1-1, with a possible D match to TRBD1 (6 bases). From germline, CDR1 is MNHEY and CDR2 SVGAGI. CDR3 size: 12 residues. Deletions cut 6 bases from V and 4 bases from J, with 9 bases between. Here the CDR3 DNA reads TGTGCCAGCAGCACAGGGAGCACTGAAGCTTTCTTT. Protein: CASSTGSTEAFF.

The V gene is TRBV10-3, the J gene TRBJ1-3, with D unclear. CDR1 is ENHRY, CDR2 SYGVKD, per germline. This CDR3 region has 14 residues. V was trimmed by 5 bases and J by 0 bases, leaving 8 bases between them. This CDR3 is CAISFSSSGNTIYF. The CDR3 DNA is TGTGCCATCAGTTTCTCAAGCTCTGGAAACACCATATATTTT.

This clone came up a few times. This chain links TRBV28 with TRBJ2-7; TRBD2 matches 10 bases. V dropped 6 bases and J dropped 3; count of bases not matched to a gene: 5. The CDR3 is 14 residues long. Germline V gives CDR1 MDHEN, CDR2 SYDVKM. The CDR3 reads CASRSGLARYEQYF. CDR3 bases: TGTGCCAGCAGATCGGGACTAGCGCGCTACGAGCAGTACTTC.